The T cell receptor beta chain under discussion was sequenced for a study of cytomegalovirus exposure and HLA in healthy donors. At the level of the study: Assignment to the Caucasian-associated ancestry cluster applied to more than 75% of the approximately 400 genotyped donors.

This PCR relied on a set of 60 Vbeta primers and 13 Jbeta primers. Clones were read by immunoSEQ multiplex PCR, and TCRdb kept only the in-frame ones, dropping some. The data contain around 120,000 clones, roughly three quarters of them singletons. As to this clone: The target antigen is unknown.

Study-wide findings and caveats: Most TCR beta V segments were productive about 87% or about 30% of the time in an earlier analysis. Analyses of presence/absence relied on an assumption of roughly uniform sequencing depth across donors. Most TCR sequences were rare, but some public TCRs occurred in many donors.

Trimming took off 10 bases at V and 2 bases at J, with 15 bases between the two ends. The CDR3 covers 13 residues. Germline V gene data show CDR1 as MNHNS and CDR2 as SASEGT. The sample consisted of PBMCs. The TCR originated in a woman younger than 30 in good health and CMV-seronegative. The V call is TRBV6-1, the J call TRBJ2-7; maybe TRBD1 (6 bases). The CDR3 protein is CATRTAHPYEQYF. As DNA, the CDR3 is TGTGCCACCCGGACAGCTCACCCCTACGAGCAGTACTTC.